This T cell receptor beta chain was observed in a study of blood T cells in healthy people across ages. A second PCR of roughly 7 to 11 cycles used a sample-barcoded 5' primer and a J-beta primer mix. TCRdb analysed the 5' RACE reads with MiXCR anew, one entry per CDR3 protein. The table includes about 800,000 distinct CDR3 sequences, 25% detected once. Deletions cut 6 bases from V and 6 bases from J, with 14 bases between. The germline CDR1 and CDR2 sequences are LNHNV and YYDKDF (reference sequence). This CDR3 comprises 14 residues. These records were also assigned to another study, of T cells of mothers and their children.

This sequence was found in a boy between 10 and 17 years old in good health. Material: blood. This rearrangement joins TRBV15 to TRBJ2-2, with a possible D match to TRBD1 (5 bases). CDR3 loop: CATSFTLQAGELFF. CDR3 coding DNA: TGTGCCACCAGTTTTACTCTACAGGCCGGGGAGCTGTTTTTT. The variable domain in full, completed from reference TRBV15 and TRBJ2-2, reads DAMVIQNPRYQVTQFGKPVTLSCSQTLNHNVMYWYQQKSSQAPKLLFHYYDKDFNNEADTPDNFQSRRPNTSFCFLDIRSPGLGDTAMYLCATSFTLQAGELFFGEGSRLTVL.